Listed below are T cell receptor beta chains from one sample, sequenced in a study of cytomegalovirus exposure and HLA in healthy donors. Method: immunoSEQ multiplex PCR; TCRdb's copy keeps in-frame clones and lacks some. In the table there are some 150,000 clones, under 90% of which are singletons. Sequenced input: PBMCs. These receptor sequences come from a man in his thirties or forties in good health and CMV-seronegative. Both conserved end residues are part of each CDR3. D genes are given only for firm matches. Only some rows state a clone size, as once, few, many or a class for expanded clones.

NA NA TRBJ1-1 TRBV11-3 CASSNGLGAFF TGTGCCAGCAGCAATGGACTCGGGGCTTTCTTT
TRBD1 few TRBJ1-1 TRBV27 CASSSVPGQPNTEAFF TGTGCCAGCAGTTCGGTCCCGGGACAGCCTAACACTGAAGCTTTCTTT
NA NA TRBJ2-3 TRBV6-6 CASSYQDTQYF TGTGCCAGCAGTTATCAAGATACGCAGTATTTT
TRBD1 NA TRBJ1-1 TRBV5-1 CASSLQGAGGTEAFF TGCGCCAGCAGCTTACAGGGGGCGGGGGGCACTGAAGCTTTCTTT
NA NA TRBJ2-2 TRBV18 CASSQLPLAGRTGELFF TGTGCCAGCTCCCAGCTACCTTTGGCAGGGAGGACCGGGGAGCTGTTTTTT
NA NA TRBJ1-1 TRBV4-3 CASSQEGGQNTEAFF TGCGCCAGCAGCCAAGAAGGGGGACAGAACACTGAAGCTTTCTTT
TRBD1 few TRBJ1-5 TRBV27 CASSRSPGTGGITQHF TGTGCCAGCAGCCGCAGTCCCGGGACAGGGGGTATCACCCAGCATTTT
NA NA TRBJ2-7 TRBV29-1 CSVLGGGVGTYEQYF TGCAGCGTTCTGGGAGGAGGGGTAGGGACCTACGAGCAGTACTTC
NA NA TRBJ2-1 TRBV10-1 CASQRIYNEQFF TGCGCCAGCCAGCGAATCTACAATGAGCAGTTCTTC
NA NA TRBJ2-1 TRBV21-1 CASRTRGRFHEQFF TGTGCCAGCCGCACCAGGGGGCGATTTCATGAGCAGTTCTTC
NA NA TRBJ2-3 TRBV6-6 CASSPTGSSTDTQYF TGTGCCAGCAGCCCAACAGGCTCTAGCACAGATACGCAGTATTTT
NA NA TRBJ2-1 TRBV27 CASSWDNANEQFF TGTGCCAGCAGTTGGGACAATGCCAATGAGCAGTTCTTC
NA NA TRBJ1-5 TRBV7-8 CASSLAGSYSNQPQHF TGTGCCAGCAGCTTAGCCGGGAGCTATAGCAATCAGCCCCAGCATTTT
NA once TRBJ1-2 TRBV30 CACSTRQNPYGYTF TGTGCCTGCTCCACCAGACAGAATCCCTATGGCTACACCTTC
TRBD1 NA TRBJ1-2 TRBV5-4 CASRAQGAHGYTF TGTGCCAGCAGAGCACAGGGGGCCCATGGCTACACCTTC
NA NA TRBJ2-2 TRBV5-4 CASSLNRALWNTGELFF TGTGCCAGCAGCTTGAACAGGGCGCTCTGGAACACCGGGGAGCTGTTTTTT
TRBD1 NA TRBJ1-1 TRBV5-8 CASSSRATGLNTEAFF TGTGCCAGCAGCTCACGAGCGACAGGGCTGAACACTGAAGCTTTCTTT
TRBD2 NA TRBJ2-3 TRBV7-3 CASSLRGEGRRTDTQYF TGTGCCAGCAGCTTAAGGGGGGAGGGCAGGCGGACAGATACGCAGTATTTT
NA NA TRBJ1-4 TRBV2 CASSVIGGGEKLFF TGTGCCAGCAGCGTCATAGGGGGTGGGGAAAAACTGTTTTTT
NA NA TRBJ1-4 TRBV5-4 CASSPRVENEKLFF TGTGCCAGCAGCCCGAGGGTAGAGAATGAAAAACTGTTTTTT
TRBD2 NA TRBJ2-1 TRBV19 CASSPSGSLHNEQFF TGTGCCAGTAGTCCTAGCGGGAGTCTGCACAATGAGCAGTTCTTC
NA few TRBJ1-1 TRBV29-1 CSAQGNTEAFF TGCAGCGCGCAGGGGAACACTGAAGCTTTCTTT
NA NA TRBJ1-1 TRBV4-3 CASSQVFRGNTEAFF TGCGCCAGCAGCCAAGTATTCAGGGGTAACACTGAAGCTTTCTTT
TRBD1 NA TRBJ2-7 TRBV27 CASSLSTGGEQYF TGTGCCAGCAGTTTATCTACAGGGGGCGAGCAGTACTTC
NA once TRBJ2-2 TRBV19 CASSFPWQGRNTGELFF TGTGCCAGTAGTTTCCCGTGGCAGGGGCGGAACACCGGGGAGCTGTTTTTT
TRBD1 few TRBJ2-1 TRBV6-6 CASSFGQGDFDEQFF TGTGCCAGCAGTTTTGGACAGGGGGATTTTGATGAGCAGTTCTTC
NA NA TRBJ2-7 TRBV7-9 CASVGGGGTSYEQYF TGTGCCAGCGTGGGAGGGGGGGGGACCTCCTACGAGCAGTACTTC
TRBD2 NA TRBJ2-1 TRBV5-6 CASSRTSGPYNEQFF TGTGCCAGCAGCCGGACTAGCGGGCCGTACAATGAGCAGTTCTTC
NA NA TRBJ2-7 TRBV5-4 CASSPKKHPSSYEQYF TGTGCCAGCAGCCCAAAAAAACACCCCAGCTCCTACGAGCAGTACTTC
TRBD2 NA TRBJ2-4 TRBV10-3 CAISESRGTSGLAKNIQYF TGTGCCATCAGTGAGTCGAGGGGGACTAGCGGCCTAGCCAAAAACATTCAGTACTTC
NA NA TRBJ2-7 TRBV7-9 CASSLGQYNEQYF TGTGCCAGCAGCCTCGGACAGTACAACGAGCAGTACTTC
NA once TRBJ1-5 TRBV7-9 CASSSAGGHQPQHF TGTGCCAGCAGCTCCGCGGGGGGGCATCAGCCCCAGCATTTT
TRBD2 NA TRBJ2-3 TRBV7-8 CASSWEPSGSTDTQYF TGTGCCAGCAGCTGGGAGCCTAGCGGGAGCACAGATACGCAGTATTTT
NA NA TRBJ1-2 TRBV4-1 CASSQAPGYGYTF TGCGCCAGCAGCCAAGCCCCAGGCTATGGCTACACCTTC
TRBD1 few TRBJ2-2 TRBV27 CRTGVNTGELFF TGTCGGACAGGGGTGAACACCGGGGAGCTGTTTTTT
NA NA TRBJ2-2 TRBV10-3 CAITETARTGELFF TGTGCCATCACAGAGACAGCGAGGACCGGGGAGCTGTTTTTT
TRBD1 NA TRBJ2-5 TRBV29-1 CSVDRTGGYYQETQYF TGCAGCGTTGACAGGACAGGGGGCTATTACCAAGAGACCCAGTACTTC
NA NA TRBJ2-5 TRBV5-4 CASSSTGTQYF TGTGCCAGCAGCTCCACCGGGACCCAGTACTTC
TRBD2 NA TRBJ2-2 TRBV6-5 CAGKRGDTGELFF TGTGCCGGAAAGCGGGGCGACACCGGGGAGCTGTTTTTT
TRBD2 NA TRBJ2-7 TRBV7-2 CASIPPGLVSPPYEQYF TGTGCCAGCATCCCACCGGGACTAGTATCCCCGCCCTACGAGCAGTACTTC
NA NA TRBJ2-1 TRBV11-2 CASSLDGLYGNEQFF TGTGCCAGCAGCTTAGACGGACTATACGGGAATGAGCAGTTCTTC
TRBD2 NA TRBJ2-5 TRBV10-3 CAISESRGGGETQYF TGTGCCATCAGTGAGTCGCGGGGGGGAGGAGAGACCCAGTACTTC
NA NA TRBJ1-1 TRBV5-6 CASSFTVNTEAFF TGTGCCAGCAGCTTTACAGTGAACACTGAAGCTTTCTTT
NA NA TRBJ1-5 TRBV5-8 CASSSRPQHF TGTGCCAGCAGTTCCAGGCCCCAGCATTTT
NA NA TRBJ1-2 TRBV6-1 CASSVGSNYGYTF TGTGCCAGCAGTGTGGGCAGTAACTATGGCTACACCTTC
NA few TRBJ2-7 TRBV6-5 CASSSGTGEQYF TGTGCCAGCAGTTCAGGGACTGGGGAGCAGTACTTC
NA NA TRBJ1-5 TRBV6-1 CASSEQGFYQPQHF TGTGCCAGCAGTGAGCAGGGTTTCTATCAGCCCCAGCATTTT
TRBD2 NA TRBJ2-7 TRBV28 CASRHGGGESSYEQYF TGTGCCAGCAGACATGGGGGGGGAGAGAGCTCCTACGAGCAGTACTTC
TRBD2 NA TRBJ2-3 TRBV28 CASSWGEGYTDTQYF TGTGCCAGCAGTTGGGGGGAGGGATACACAGATACGCAGTATTTT
NA once TRBJ1-5 TRBV2 CASSATGKGNQPQHF TGTGCCAGCAGTGCAACAGGGAAGGGCAATCAGCCCCAGCATTTT
NA once TRBJ1-2 TRBV19 CASSRRVDGYTF TGTGCCAGTAGTCGCCGGGTCGATGGCTACACCTTC
NA NA TRBJ1-6 TRBV9 CASSVSAGGLNSPLHF TGTGCCAGCAGCGTGTCGGCGGGAGGGCTAAATTCACCCCTCCACTTT
TRBD1 once TRBJ1-1 TRBV5-1 CASSLRGQGRGNTEAFF TGCGCCAGCAGCTTGCGGGGACAGGGCCGGGGTAACACTGAAGCTTTCTTT
TRBD2 few TRBJ2-3 TRBV7-9 CASSYSGTSVSTDTQYF TGTGCCAGCAGTTACTCCGGGACTAGCGTCTCCACAGATACGCAGTATTTT
NA few TRBJ2-2 TRBV6-1 CASMRQRSTGELFF TGTGCCAGCATGAGGCAGCGGAGCACCGGGGAGCTGTTTTTT